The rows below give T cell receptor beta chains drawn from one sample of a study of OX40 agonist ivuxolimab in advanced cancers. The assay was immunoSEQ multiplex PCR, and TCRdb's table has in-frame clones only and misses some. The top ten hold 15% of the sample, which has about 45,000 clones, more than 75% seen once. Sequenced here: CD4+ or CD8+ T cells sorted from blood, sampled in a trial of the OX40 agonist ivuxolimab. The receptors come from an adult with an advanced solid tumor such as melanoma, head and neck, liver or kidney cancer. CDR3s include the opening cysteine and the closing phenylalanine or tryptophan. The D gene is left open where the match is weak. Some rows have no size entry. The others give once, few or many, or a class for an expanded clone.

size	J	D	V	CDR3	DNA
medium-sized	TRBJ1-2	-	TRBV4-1	CASSVGSGGYTF	TGCGCCAGCAGCGTGGGGAGTGGTGGCTACACCTTC
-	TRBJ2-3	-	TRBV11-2	CASSGTRDTQYF	TGTGCCAGCAGCGGAACTAGAGATACGCAGTATTTT
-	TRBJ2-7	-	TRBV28	CASSFEEEGEQYF	TGTGCCAGCAGTTTCGAGGAGGAAGGCGAGCAGTACTTC
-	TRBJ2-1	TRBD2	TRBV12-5	CASGPASGVYNEQFF	TGTGCTAGTGGTCCCGCTAGCGGGGTCTACAATGAGCAGTTCTTC
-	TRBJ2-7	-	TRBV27	CASRPGWTIPIYYEQYF	TGTGCCAGCAGACCGGGGTGGACCATCCCGATATACTACGAGCAGTACTTC
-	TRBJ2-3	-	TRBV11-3	CASSFGTADTQYF	TGTGCCAGCAGCTTTGGCACGGCAGATACGCAGTATTTT
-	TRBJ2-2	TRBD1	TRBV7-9	CASSSDRASGELFF	TGTGCCAGCAGCTCCGACAGGGCCTCCGGGGAGCTGTTTTTT
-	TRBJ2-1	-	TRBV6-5	CASSYSDSYNEQFF	TGTGCCAGCAGTTACTCGGACAGCTACAATGAGCAGTTCTTC
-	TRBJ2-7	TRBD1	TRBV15	CATSTNRDRGSEQYF	TGTGCCACCAGCACCAACCGGGACAGGGGATCCGAGCAGTACTTC
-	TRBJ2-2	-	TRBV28	CASSVRGSQRGELFF	TGTGCCAGCAGTGTTCGGGGCTCCCAAAGGGGGGAGCTGTTTTTT
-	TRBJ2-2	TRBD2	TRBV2	CASSESRLAGAGTGELFF	TGTGCCAGCAGTGAATCGCGGCTAGCGGGAGCAGGGACCGGGGAGCTGTTTTTT
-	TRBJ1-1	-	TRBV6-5	CASSYSRGRTEAFF	TGTGCCAGCAGTTACTCGAGGGGTAGGACTGAAGCTTTCTTT